A selection of T cell receptor beta chains follows, all from one sample in a study of cytomegalovirus exposure and HLA in healthy donors. Assay: immunoSEQ multiplex PCR; the TCRdb copy retains only in-frame clones and omits some. The data show some 150,000 clones, with 70% to 90% seen just once and 2% to 2.5% held by the top ten. The sample taken for sequencing was PBMCs. These receptors were obtained from a woman under 30 in good health and CMV-seronegative. Both conserved end residues are part of each CDR3. The D gene is left open where the match is weak. Size is stated for part of the rows, as once, few or many counts, or as a class when the clone is expanded.

>TRBJ1-2|13|-|TRBV5-1|-
CASSPRDTYGYTF
TGCGCCAGCAGCCCCCGGGACACCTATGGCTACACCTTC
>TRBJ2-7|16|-|TRBV4-2|TRBD1
CASSLLPTGRYDEQYF
TGTGCCAGCAGCCTTCTCCCGACAGGGAGATATGACGAGCAGTACTTC
>TRBJ1-1|17|-|TRBV19|TRBD1
CASSITGGVGVNTEAFF
TGTGCCAGTAGTATCACAGGGGGCGTCGGTGTGAACACTGAAGCTTTCTTT
>TRBJ1-4|15|-|TRBV19|TRBD1
CASSPGGNLNEKLFF
TGTGCCAGTAGTCCAGGGGGCAACCTAAATGAAAAACTGTTTTTT
>TRBJ2-2|13|-|TRBV19|TRBD1
CASRDRGAGELFF
TGTGCCAGTAGAGACAGGGGTGCCGGGGAGCTGTTTTTT
>TRBJ2-1|14|-|TRBV28|-
CASSSRRSYNEQFF
TGTGCCAGCAGTTCTCGTAGATCCTACAATGAGCAGTTCTTC
>TRBJ1-4|13|-|TRBV19|-
CASGGATNEKLFF
TGTGCCAGCGGAGGGGCAACTAATGAAAAACTGTTTTTT
>TRBJ2-7|13|-|TRBV10-3|TRBD2
CATRLAGVDEQYF
TGTGCCACCAGACTAGCGGGAGTCGACGAGCAGTACTTC
>TRBJ1-5|13|-|TRBV16|-
CASSQSRGEPQHF
TGTGCCAGCAGCCAATCGCGGGGGGAGCCCCAGCATTTT
>TRBJ1-1|13|-|TRBV6-1|-
CASSLVGEREAFF
TGTGCCAGCAGCTTAGTAGGGGAACGAGAAGCTTTCTTT
>TRBJ2-7|16|-|TRBV28|-
CASRQTRSRSSYEQYF
TGTGCCAGCAGACAAACACGGTCGAGGAGCTCCTACGAGCAGTACTTC
>TRBJ1-4|15|few|TRBV5-5|TRBD1
CASSRSGTDNEKLFF
TGTGCCAGCAGCCGTTCCGGGACAGACAATGAAAAACTGTTTTTT
>TRBJ2-1|16|-|TRBV4-3|TRBD2
CASSPSLAGDNNEQFF
TGCGCCAGCAGCCCCTCACTAGCGGGAGACAACAATGAGCAGTTCTTC
>TRBJ2-3|15|-|TRBV9|TRBD1
CASSAGDRGTDTQYF
TGTGCCAGCAGCGCCGGGGACAGGGGCACAGATACGCAGTATTTT
>TRBJ2-3|10|-|TRBV20-1|-
CSANIDTQYF
TGCAGTGCTAACATAGATACGCAGTATTTT
>TRBJ1-1|13|-|TRBV19|TRBD1
CASKDRVDTEAFF
TGTGCCAGTAAGGACAGGGTGGACACTGAAGCTTTCTTT
>TRBJ2-1|14|-|TRBV7-6|-
CASSSIGTHNEQFF
TGTGCCAGCAGCTCAATCGGTACCCACAATGAGCAGTTCTTC
>TRBJ2-7|11|once|TRBV30|TRBD2
CGGGFRDEQYF
TGTGGGGGGGGTTTTAGGGACGAGCAGTACTTC
>TRBJ2-7|15|-|TRBV28|TRBD2
CASSFNRAGPGEQYF
TGTGCCAGCAGTTTTAACCGAGCGGGACCTGGGGAGCAGTACTTC
>TRBJ2-2|16|-|TRBV4-1|TRBD2
CASSQGLAGVFGELFF
TGCGCCAGCAGCCAGGGACTAGCGGGGGTGTTCGGGGAGCTGTTTTTT
>TRBJ2-2|15|-|TRBV21-1|-
CASNLAPRASGELFF
TGTGCCAGCAACCTGGCGCCGAGGGCGAGTGGGGAGCTGTTTTTT
>TRBJ1-3|14|once|TRBV5-4|-
CAGKRGSSGNTIYF
TGTGCCGGCAAAAGGGGCAGCTCTGGAAACACCATATATTTT
>TRBJ2-5|16|-|TRBV12-5|TRBD2
CASASGLAVPEETQYF
TGTGCTAGTGCCTCTGGGCTAGCGGTCCCAGAAGAGACCCAGTACTTC
>TRBJ1-5|14|once|TRBV18|-
CASSTADSNQPQHF
TGTGCCAGCTCAACCGCGGATAGCAATCAGCCCCAGCATTTT
>TRBJ1-2|14|-|TRBV6-5|TRBD1
CATSPGQGVGGYTF
TGTGCCACAAGTCCGGGACAGGGGGTCGGTGGCTACACCTTC
>TRBJ2-7|14|-|TRBV27|-
CASSEDRIAYEQYF
TGTGCCAGCAGTGAAGACAGGATCGCTTACGAGCAGTACTTC
>TRBJ2-1|16|-|TRBV28|-
CASSLSGRSSYNEQFF
TGTGCCAGCAGTTTGAGCGGCCGGAGCTCCTACAATGAGCAGTTCTTC
>TRBJ1-2|13|-|TRBV10-1|TRBD1
CASSEDRGRGYTF
TGCGCCAGCAGTGAGGACAGGGGGCGAGGCTACACCTTC
>TRBJ2-1|11|-|TRBV29-1|-
CSAELGNEQFF
TGCAGCGCTGAACTAGGAAATGAGCAGTTCTTC
>TRBJ2-3|15|-|TRBV14|-
CASSHGTRSTDTQYF
TGTGCCAGCAGCCATGGGACACGAAGCACAGATACGCAGTATTTT
>TRBJ2-7|14|-|TRBV5-6|TRBD1
CASSHPWTGNEQYF
TGTGCCAGCAGCCATCCTTGGACAGGGAACGAGCAGTACTTC
>TRBJ2-4|13|few|TRBV10-3|-
CAIRHPKMDIQYF
TGTGCCATACGACACCCCAAGATGGACATTCAGTACTTC
>TRBJ1-4|15|-|TRBV7-2|-
CASSRQGTGNEKLFF
TGTGCCAGCAGCCGTCAGGGGACGGGGAATGAAAAACTGTTTTTT
>TRBJ1-1|16|-|TRBV5-1|TRBD1
CASSFGAGTGNTEAFF
TGCGCCAGCAGCTTTGGCGCCGGGACAGGGAACACTGAAGCTTTCTTT
>TRBJ2-7|12|-|TRBV6-5|-
CASSERVYEQYF
TGTGCCAGCAGTGAACGGGTTTACGAGCAGTACTTC
>TRBJ2-3|21|-|TRBV4-3|TRBD1
CASSPGPGTGAPRSYTDTQYF
TGCGCCAGCAGCCCGGGCCCCGGGACAGGGGCTCCGAGGAGTTACACAGATACGCAGTATTTT
>TRBJ1-2|11|-|TRBV29-1|-
CSVEYGYGYTF
TGCAGCGTTGAATACGGCTATGGCTACACCTTC
>TRBJ2-1|16|-|TRBV28|TRBD2
CASSLSLAGGRNEQFF
TGTGCCAGCAGCCTATCACTAGCGGGGGGGCGTAATGAGCAGTTCTTC
>TRBJ2-4|12|-|TRBV11-3|-
CASSWGEGIQYF
TGTGCCAGCAGCTGGGGGGAAGGCATTCAGTACTTC
>TRBJ1-6|14|few|TRBV15|-
CATSSTRSGSPLHF
TGTGCCACCAGCAGTACCCGCTCTGGCTCACCCCTCCACTTT
>TRBJ1-4|17|-|TRBV7-8|TRBD1
CASSLVGTGARNEKLFF
TGTGCCAGCAGCTTGGTAGGGACAGGGGCCCGTAATGAAAAACTGTTTTTT
>TRBJ2-5|16|-|TRBV2|TRBD1
CASSEDSQGAGETQYF
TGTGCCAGCAGTGAAGATTCACAGGGGGCGGGGGAGACCCAGTACTTC
>TRBJ1-5|12|-|TRBV28|-
CASSFSDQPQHF
TGTGCCAGCAGTTTCTCCGATCAGCCCCAGCATTTT
>TRBJ2-5|13|-|TRBV29-1|-
CSVHRAAIETQYF
TGCAGCGTGCACAGGGCCGCGATTGAGACCCAGTACTTC
>TRBJ1-5|12|-|TRBV7-9|-
CASSKGGQPQHF
TGTGCCAGCAGCAAAGGGGGTCAGCCCCAGCATTTT